Below, one TCR beta chain is given with its context. The sample is drawn from a study of blood T cell repertoires in COVID-19. Original analysis: Quantification of nucleated cells was approximated via reference gene primer amplification. Sequencing used immunoSEQ multiplex PCR; TCRdb keeps in-frame clones, though not all of them. D and trimming were read from the DNA, whereas the V and J calls and clone size are those reported in that table. The table has 350,000 or so clones, approximately 89% seen once; the top ten hold about 9.4%. The CDR3 extends over 14 amino acids. Germline CDR1 is MNHEY and CDR2 is SVGAGI. V lost 5 bases, J lost 8 bases, and 18 bases lay in between. Seattle cases were enrolled at active infection and followed longitudinally.

The sample comprised peripheral blood. V and J are TRBV6-5 and TRBJ1-2; D call uncertain. This receptor was taken from a woman in her twenties or thirties with COVID-19, enrolled during active disease. The CDR3 sequence: CASSPLAGDLGYTF. The CDR3 nucleotides read TGTGCCAGCAGTCCCCTTGCTGGAGATTTAGGCTACACCTTC.